One and the same sample provided the 14 T cell receptor beta chains below, sequenced in a study of shared clonotypes between healthy human individuals. Sequencing was performed with immunoSEQ multiplex PCR; in TCRdb, only in-frame clones are kept and a portion is missing. This sample carries about 2.1 million clones, roughly 91% of them seen once, and the ten largest clones take 1.7%. Cells designated naive CD8 were CD45RO-negative and were positively selected for CCR7, with terminally differentiated effector memory CD45RA+ cells excluded. Material for sequencing was naive CD8+ T cells from PBMCs. Every receptor here comes from a man in his late teens or twenties in good health. Some clones in this sample may be carry-over from other donors' samples.

The chain couples TRBV4-3 to TRBJ2-6, with TRBD1 as a possible D gene (6 bases). Germline V gene sequence: CDR1 LGHNA, CDR2 YSLEER. The CDR3 is made up of 15 amino acids. The V and J ends lost 8 bases and 2 bases respectively, with 13 bases between them. CDR3 sequence reads: CASQQGTAGANVLTF. CDR3 nucleotides: TGCGCCAGCCAGCAGGGGACGGCTGGGGCCAACGTCCTGACTTTC.

This chain connects TRBV7-9 to TRBJ1-2, with no clear D. The CDR3 length is 13 residues. V was trimmed by 4 bases and J by 5 bases, leaving 11 bases between them. Germline V gene lookup returns CDR1 SEHNR and CDR2 FQNEAQ (reference sequence). CDR3 region: CASSSPAAYGYTF. Here the CDR3 DNA reads TGTGCCAGCAGCTCCCCGGCGGCTTATGGCTACACCTTC. Using reference TRBV7-9 and TRBJ1-2 for the parts outside the CDR3, the full variable domain is DTGVSQNPRHKITKRGQNVTFRCDPISEHNRLYWYRQTLGQGPEFLTYFQNEAQLEKSRLLSDRFSAERPKGSFSTLEIQRTEQGDSAMYLCASSSPAAYGYTFGSGTRLTVV.

The J gene is TRBJ2-3, the V gene TRBV11-2, with TRBD1 matching over 7 bases. Germline CDR1 reads SGHAT; CDR2 reads FQNNGV. V shed 4 bases and J 0 bases; nucleotides not matched to a gene: 10. This CDR3 spans 17 amino acids. The CDR3 loop is CASSSRDRFPSTDTQYF. The CDR3 DNA reads TGTGCCAGCAGCTCACGGGACAGATTCCCTAGCACAGATACGCAGTATTTT.

About this clone itself: This same CDR3 is encoded by further DNA sequences in the sample. V is TRBV9 and J is TRBJ2-3; D is unclear. This CDR3 has 12 residues. The V gene's germline CDR1 is SGDLS and CDR2 YYNGEE. Trimming cost V 2 bases and J 6 bases, with 7 bases left between them. The CDR3 here is CASSVGTDTQYF. Written as DNA, the CDR3 is TGTGCCAGCAGCGTCGGTACGGATACGCAGTATTTT.

Only a few counts were recorded for this clone. This chain connects TRBV10-1 to TRBJ2-7; maybe TRBD2 (5 bases). Germline CDR1 is WNHNN and CDR2 is SYGVQD (reference sequence). CDR3 length: 14 amino acids. Trimming removed 0 bases from V and 7 bases from J, with 13 bases in between. This CDR3 reads CASSESWEPGEQYF. CDR3 nucleotides: TGCGCCAGCAGTGAGTCTTGGGAGCCGGGGGAGCAGTACTTC.

The rearrangement links TRBV29-1 to TRBJ2-7; D may be TRBD1 (6 bases). The CDR3 spans 12 residues. V was clipped by 6 bases and J by 4 bases, with 13 bases between them. Per germline, CDR1 SQVTM and CDR2 ANQGSEA. CDR3: CSVQQGWYEQYF. The CDR3 nucleotides read TGCAGCGTCCAACAGGGTTGGTACGAGCAGTACTTC.

This chain uses TRBV29-1 with TRBJ2-1; a weak D match, TRBD2 (6 bases). Trimming stripped 7 bases from V and 3 bases from J, with 13 bases between. CDR3 length: 13 residues. Germline loops: CDR1 SQVTM, CDR2 ANQGSEA. CDR3 loop: CSAEGISYNEQFF. In nucleotides, the CDR3 is TGCAGCGCGGAGGGTATCAGCTACAATGAGCAGTTCTTC.

The V call is TRBV4-1, the J call TRBJ1-5; 10 bases line up with TRBD1. Germline loops: CDR1 MGHRA, CDR2 YSYEKL. This CDR3 region has 17 residues. With 1 base clipped from V and 6 bases from J, the junction kept 9 bases outside the gene matches. CDR3 nucleotides: TGCGCCAGCAGCCAAGCCCTAGACAGGGGGCGCGGTCAGCCCCAGCATTTT. It yields the protein CASSQALDRGRGQPQHF.

In DNA, the CDR3 is TGTGCCAGCAGTTTGGCACAGCCAGAAGAGACCCAGTACTTC. Translation gives CASSLAQPEETQYF. This chain joins TRBV28 and TRBJ2-5; D gene unclear. Germline CDR1 MDHEN, CDR2 SYDVKM. The V gene lost 3 bases and the J gene lost 3 bases, with 11 bases spanning the gap. The CDR3 loop spans 14 amino acids.

The chain combines TRBV4-3 with TRBJ1-2; 12 bases are shared with TRBD1. After removal of 4 bases from V and 5 bases from J, the junction contained 2 bases not matched to a gene. This CDR3 spans 14 amino acids. Per germline, CDR1 LGHNA and CDR2 YSLEER. The CDR3 DNA reads as TGCGCCAGCAGCCGGGACAGGGGGCCGTATGGCTACACCTTC. Translated: CASSRDRGPYGYTF.

The chain has TRBV6-1 and TRBJ2-3; possible D gene TRBD2, 6 bases. CDR3 size: 13 residues. Between the trimmed V and J ends, which lost 4 bases and 14 bases, there was a span of 19 bases. The germline CDR1 and CDR2 sequences are MNHNS and SASEGT. The CDR3 DNA sequence: TGTGCCAGCAGTGGCACTAGCTACTCCATAAGGTATTTT. This translates into CASSGTSYSIRYF.

The V gene is TRBV7-8, the J gene TRBJ2-3; D assignment may be TRBD1 or TRBD2 (6 bases each). The CDR3 covers 15 residues. V shed 5 bases and J shed 5 bases, with 17 bases lying between them. CDR1 and CDR2 (germline): SGHVS, FQNEAQ. The CDR3 sequence is CASSLLDEGGDTQYF. DNA of the CDR3: TGTGCCAGCAGCCTCTTAGATGAGGGGGGAGATACGCAGTATTTT. Looking up the rest from reference TRBV7-8 and TRBJ2-3 gives the full variable domain: GAGVSQSPRYKVAKRGQDVALRCDPISGHVSLFWYQQALGQGPEFLTYFQNEAQLDKSGLPSDRFFAERPEGSVSTLKIQRTQQEDSAVYLCASSLLDEGGDTQYFGPGTRLTVL.

This chain connects TRBV7-6 to TRBJ1-1; D remains ambiguous. Germline-derived CDR1 and CDR2 are SGHVS and FNYEAQ. The CDR3 spans 13 residues. The V gene lost 5 bases and the J gene lost 1 base, with 8 bases spanning the gap. The CDR3 DNA is TGTGCCAGCAGCCCTAACAGGAACACTGAAGCTTTCTTT. Translated: CASSPNRNTEAFF.

J is TRBJ2-1 and V is TRBV11-1; D possibly corresponds to TRBD2 (6 bases). The CDR3 spans 16 residues. Germline V lookup: CDR1 SGHAT, CDR2 FQDESV (reference sequence). V lost 1 base to trimming and J lost 5 bases, with 15 bases between them. CDR3 sequence (DNA): TGTGCCAGCAGCTTAGAGTTCGGTTGGGGGGACAATGAGCAGTTCTTC. Translating it yields CASSLEFGWGDNEQFF. Full variable domain (outside the CDR3, taken from reference TRBV11-1 and TRBJ2-1): EAEVAQSPRYKITEKSQAVAFWCDPISGHATLYWYRQILGQGPELLVQFQDESVVDDSQLPKDRFSAERLKGVDSTLKIQPAELGDSAMYLCASSLEFGWGDNEQFFGPGTRLTVL.